This entry concerns a single TCR beta chain. The data derive from a study of blood T cell repertoires in COVID-19. Study as a whole: There were acute and convalescent COVID-19 samples, and they came from the United States, Italy and Spain. T cells, B-cell-depleted T cells, or PBMCs provided the cDNA or gDNA that served as material.

V was pared by 9 bases and J by 13 bases, with 28 bases between. Germline CDR1 reads MNHEY; CDR2 reads SVGAGI. The CDR3 totals 15 residues. Original data processing: Reference gene primer amplification gave estimated nucleated cell counts. TCRdb's copy holds only in-frame clones and misses some; the assay was immunoSEQ multiplex PCR. The V and J calls and clone size were taken over from that table, and D and trimming were inferred from the DNA. This table holds 200,000 to 250,000 clones, around 88% found once. Participants' reported clinical history set cohort assignment. Sequencing used PBMCs or T cells enriched from blood (not recorded which). This clonotype originated in a woman between 50 and 59 years old with acute COVID-19. J is TRBJ2-1 and V is TRBV6-5; D gene unclear. The CDR3 DNA reads TGTGCCAGTAGATACCATAACGCGGAGTACACCTCCCAGTTCTTC. Amino acid sequence: CASRYHNAEYTSQFF.